These T cell receptor beta chains were read from a single sample in a study of T cell repertoires in cytomegalovirus infection. MiXCR was run by TCRdb on the reads, yielding one entry per CDR3 protein. The table has fewer than 550,000 distinct CDR3 sequences, roughly 31% seen once. Sequencing was carried out using PBMCs. All receptors derive from a human donor in good health (CMV status not recorded). Some clones in this sample may be carry-over from other donors' samples. Each CDR3 is given with its conserved first and last residue. The D gene is left open where the match is weak. Not all rows give a size; the values are once, few, many and, for expanded clones, a class.

cdr3_aa: CSAGEGGIIYNSPLHF
cdr3_nt: TGCAGTGCCGGAGAAGGGGGGATAATTTATAATTCACCCCTCCACTTT
d_call: NA
clone_size: few
v_call: TRBV20-1
j_call: TRBJ1-6

cdr3_aa: CASSLGPILYGYTF
cdr3_nt: TGTGCCAGCAGCCTCGGACCGATCCTCTATGGCTACACCTTC
d_call: NA
clone_size: few
v_call: TRBV6-5
j_call: TRBJ1-2

cdr3_aa: CASSLNKFRSAANTEAFF
cdr3_nt: TGTGCCAGCAGCTTAAATAAATTTCGATCCGCCGCGAACACTGAAGCTTTCTTT
d_call: NA
clone_size: many
v_call: TRBV7-8
j_call: TRBJ1-1

cdr3_aa: CAISHRGQNEKLFF
cdr3_nt: TGTGCCATCAGTCACAGGGGGCAGAATGAAAAACTGTTTTTT
d_call: TRBD1
clone_size: NA
v_call: TRBV27
j_call: TRBJ1-4

cdr3_aa: CASSGNGQGDSYEQYF
cdr3_nt: TGTGCCAGCAGCGGAAACGGACAGGGAGACTCCTACGAGCAGTACTTC
d_call: TRBD1
clone_size: NA
v_call: TRBV7-4
j_call: TRBJ2-7

cdr3_aa: CASSREGGTEAFF
cdr3_nt: TGCGCCAGCAGCCGGGAGGGAGGCACTGAAGCTTTCTTT
d_call: NA
clone_size: NA
v_call: TRBV5-1
j_call: TRBJ1-1

cdr3_aa: CASSLTPGKETQYF
cdr3_nt: TGCGCCAGCAGCTTGACCCCAGGGAAAGAGACCCAGTACTTC
d_call: NA
clone_size: NA
v_call: TRBV5-1
j_call: TRBJ2-5

cdr3_aa: CASKGISGNTIYF
cdr3_nt: TGTGCCAGCAAAGGTATCTCTGGAAACACCATATATTTT
d_call: NA
clone_size: few
v_call: TRBV6-8
j_call: TRBJ1-3

cdr3_aa: CASSYSKGGGYTF
cdr3_nt: TGTGCCAGCAGTTACTCGAAAGGGGGCGGCTACACCTTC
d_call: TRBD1
clone_size: few
v_call: TRBV6-5
j_call: TRBJ1-2

cdr3_aa: CASSAMQLGEQYF
cdr3_nt: TGTGCCAGCAGCGCTATGCAGTTGGGCGAGCAGTACTTC
d_call: NA
clone_size: few
v_call: TRBV7-2
j_call: TRBJ2-7

cdr3_aa: CASSLDRQGASF
cdr3_nt: TGTGCCAGCAGCTTAGATCGCCAGGGGGCAAGCTTC
d_call: TRBD1
clone_size: once
v_call: TRBV7-2
j_call: TRBJ2-1

cdr3_aa: CAHKKGGVRREKLFF
cdr3_nt: TGTGCACACAAAAAGGGCGGGGTGAGGAGGGAAAAACTGTTTTTT
d_call: NA
clone_size: NA
v_call: TRBV28
j_call: TRBJ1-4

cdr3_aa: CASSLKGGVSTYVYTF
cdr3_nt: TGTGCCAGCAGCTTAAAGGGGGGGGTCTCCACCTATGTCTACACCTTC
d_call: NA
clone_size: NA
v_call: TRBV11-2
j_call: TRBJ1-2

cdr3_aa: CASTGPEQNQPQHF
cdr3_nt: TGTGCCAGCACGGGACCCGAACAGAATCAGCCCCAGCATTTT
d_call: NA
clone_size: NA
v_call: TRBV2
j_call: TRBJ1-5

cdr3_aa: CASSYRDTFQDTQYF
cdr3_nt: TGTGCCAGCAGCTACCGGGACACCTTTCAAGATACGCAGTATTTT
d_call: NA
clone_size: many
v_call: TRBV7-8
j_call: TRBJ2-3

cdr3_aa: CASSSGQGNSNYGYTF
cdr3_nt: TGTGCCAGCAGCTCGGGACAGGGGAATTCGAACTATGGCTACACCTTC
d_call: TRBD1
clone_size: many
v_call: TRBV11-2
j_call: TRBJ1-2

cdr3_aa: CASSPPRGLHNEQFF
cdr3_nt: TGTGCCAGCAGCCCCCCCAGGGGTTTACACAATGAGCAGTTCTTC
d_call: NA
clone_size: NA
v_call: TRBV7-6
j_call: TRBJ2-1

cdr3_aa: CASSAQNFYEQYF
cdr3_nt: TGTGCCAGCAGCGCCCAGAATTTCTACGAGCAGTACTTC
d_call: NA
clone_size: NA
v_call: TRBV2
j_call: TRBJ2-7

cdr3_aa: CASRQTGKGTEAFF
cdr3_nt: TGTGCCAGCAGGCAGACAGGGAAGGGCACTGAAGCTTTCTTT
d_call: TRBD1
clone_size: NA
v_call: TRBV12-3/TRBV12-4
j_call: TRBJ1-1

cdr3_aa: CASSMWESNQPQHF
cdr3_nt: TGTGCCAGTAGTATGTGGGAATCCAATCAGCCCCAGCATTTT
d_call: NA
clone_size: NA
v_call: TRBV19
j_call: TRBJ1-5

cdr3_aa: CASSQGQGGDEQYF
cdr3_nt: TGCGCCAGCAGCCAAGGACAGGGCGGAGACGAGCAGTACTTC
d_call: TRBD1
clone_size: many
v_call: TRBV4-1
j_call: TRBJ2-7

cdr3_aa: CASSAQSARGSYNEQFF
cdr3_nt: TGTGCCAGCAGTGCCCAGTCCGCCAGGGGGAGCTACAATGAGCAGTTCTTC
d_call: TRBD1
clone_size: few
v_call: TRBV25-1
j_call: TRBJ2-1

cdr3_aa: CASSSIRLQADTQYF
cdr3_nt: TGTGCCAGCAGTTCAATCCGGCTGCAGGCAGATACGCAGTATTTT
d_call: NA
clone_size: NA
v_call: TRBV12-3/TRBV12-4
j_call: TRBJ2-3

cdr3_aa: CASSSATYEQYF
cdr3_nt: TGTGCCAGCAGTTCAGCTACCTACGAGCAGTACTTC
d_call: NA
clone_size: NA
v_call: TRBV27
j_call: TRBJ2-7

cdr3_aa: CASSPWDWENEQFF
cdr3_nt: TGTGCCAGCAGCCCCTGGGACTGGGAAAACGAGCAGTTCTTC
d_call: NA
clone_size: many
v_call: TRBV7-2
j_call: TRBJ2-1

cdr3_aa: CATQEGLAGSRETQYF
cdr3_nt: TGCGCCACCCAAGAAGGGCTAGCGGGGTCACGAGAGACCCAGTACTTC
d_call: TRBD2
clone_size: few
v_call: TRBV10-1
j_call: TRBJ2-5

cdr3_aa: CASSFIQETEAFF
cdr3_nt: TGTGCCAGCAGCTTTATACAGGAGACTGAAGCTTTCTTT
d_call: NA
clone_size: many
v_call: TRBV7-2
j_call: TRBJ1-1

cdr3_aa: CASSLQRRQGGHEKLFF
cdr3_nt: TGTGCCAGCAGCTTACAAAGGCGACAGGGGGGCCATGAAAAACTGTTTTTT
d_call: TRBD1
clone_size: many
v_call: TRBV7-2
j_call: TRBJ1-4

cdr3_aa: CASSLRAVAGNTIYF
cdr3_nt: TGTGCCAGCAGTTTACGCGCGGTTGCGGGAAACACCATATATTTT
d_call: NA
clone_size: few
v_call: TRBV28
j_call: TRBJ1-3

cdr3_aa: CASSPDAVSYNEQFF
cdr3_nt: TGTGCCAGCAGTCCTGACGCAGTCTCCTACAATGAGCAGTTCTTC
d_call: NA
clone_size: few
v_call: TRBV6-5
j_call: TRBJ2-1

cdr3_aa: CSAPWQGRNEKLFF
cdr3_nt: TGCAGTGCTCCCTGGCAGGGTCGAAATGAAAAACTGTTTTTT
d_call: NA
clone_size: few
v_call: TRBV20-1
j_call: TRBJ1-4

cdr3_aa: CSARVLTYPNEKLFF
cdr3_nt: TGCAGTGCTAGAGTCCTGACGTACCCGAATGAAAAACTGTTTTTT
d_call: NA
clone_size: NA
v_call: TRBV20-1
j_call: TRBJ1-4

cdr3_aa: CASSLATAYTGELFF
cdr3_nt: TGTGCCAGCAGCTTAGCTACAGCTTACACCGGGGAGCTGTTTTTT
d_call: NA
clone_size: few
v_call: TRBV7-6
j_call: TRBJ2-2

cdr3_aa: CSANGGVRDTQYF
cdr3_nt: TGCAGTGCTAACGGGGGAGTTAGAGATACGCAGTATTTT
d_call: NA
clone_size: few
v_call: TRBV20-1
j_call: TRBJ2-3

cdr3_aa: CSANVEGNGYTF
cdr3_nt: TGCAGTGCCAATGTGGAGGGGAATGGCTACACCTTC
d_call: NA
clone_size: NA
v_call: TRBV20-1
j_call: TRBJ1-2

cdr3_aa: CASSFPQSQNQPQHF
cdr3_nt: TGTGCCAGCAGTTTTCCTCAGAGCCAGAATCAGCCCCAGCATTTT
d_call: NA
clone_size: NA
v_call: TRBV28
j_call: TRBJ1-5

cdr3_aa: CSARENSGNQPQHF
cdr3_nt: TGCAGTGCTAGAGAGAACTCAGGGAACCAGCCCCAGCATTTT
d_call: NA
clone_size: few
v_call: TRBV20-1
j_call: TRBJ1-5

cdr3_aa: CSAPRTLNTGELFF
cdr3_nt: TGCAGTGCTCCTCGGACCCTGAACACCGGGGAGCTGTTTTTT
d_call: NA
clone_size: NA
v_call: TRBV20-1
j_call: TRBJ2-2

cdr3_aa: CASGTSNSGANVLTF
cdr3_nt: TGTGCGTCCGGGACATCAAATTCTGGGGCCAACGTCCTGACTTTC
d_call: NA
clone_size: NA
v_call: TRBV24-1
j_call: TRBJ2-6

cdr3_aa: CASSQSEGSTEAFF
cdr3_nt: TGCGCCAGCAGCCAGTCTGAGGGAAGTACTGAAGCTTTCTTT
d_call: NA
clone_size: many
v_call: TRBV4-1
j_call: TRBJ1-1

cdr3_aa: CASSQGGEQFF
cdr3_nt: TGTGCCAGCAGCCAAGGAGGGGAGCAGTTCTTC
d_call: NA
clone_size: NA
v_call: TRBV3-1
j_call: TRBJ2-1

cdr3_aa: CASSERPSGTNTGELFF
cdr3_nt: TGTGCCAGCAGTGAACGGCCTAGCGGGACGAACACCGGGGAGCTGTTTTTT
d_call: TRBD2
clone_size: NA
v_call: TRBV6-1
j_call: TRBJ2-2

cdr3_aa: CSVGTPTSSDTQYF
cdr3_nt: TGCAGCGTCGGAACCCCTACTAGTTCAGATACGCAGTATTTT
d_call: NA
clone_size: NA
v_call: TRBV29-1
j_call: TRBJ2-3

cdr3_aa: CATSSDSLEQFF
cdr3_nt: TGTGCCACCAGCAGCGACAGTCTTGAGCAGTTCTTC
d_call: NA
clone_size: NA
v_call: TRBV15
j_call: TRBJ2-1

cdr3_aa: CSARGSSSPLHF
cdr3_nt: TGCAGTGCTCGCGGTAGTAGTTCACCCCTCCACTTT
d_call: NA
clone_size: few
v_call: TRBV20-1
j_call: TRBJ1-6

cdr3_aa: CASSLDHLGDTDNEQFF
cdr3_nt: TGTGCCAGCAGCTTAGACCACCTTGGGGACACAGACAATGAGCAGTTCTTC
d_call: NA
clone_size: NA
v_call: TRBV11-2
j_call: TRBJ2-1

cdr3_aa: CATSDGQGGDEQFF
cdr3_nt: TGTGCCACCAGTGACGGACAGGGAGGGGATGAGCAGTTCTTC
d_call: NA
clone_size: NA
v_call: TRBV24-1
j_call: TRBJ2-1

cdr3_aa: CASGDVGYGYTF
cdr3_nt: TGTGCTAGTGGTGATGTAGGCTATGGCTACACCTTC
d_call: NA
clone_size: NA
v_call: TRBV12-5
j_call: TRBJ1-2

cdr3_aa: CASSLGQGSHSPLHF
cdr3_nt: TGTGCCAGCAGCCTAGGACAGGGGAGTCATTCACCCCTCCACTTT
d_call: TRBD1
clone_size: many
v_call: TRBV12-3/TRBV12-4
j_call: TRBJ1-6